The 19 T cell receptor beta chains below come from one sample, sequenced in a study of blood T cells in healthy people across ages. A J-beta primer mix and a sample-barcoded 5' primer were used in a second PCR of roughly 6 to 11 cycles. A single record per CDR3 protein comes from TCRdb applying MiXCR to the 5' RACE reads. The table shows over 600,000 distinct CDR3 sequences, with roughly two fifths occurring only once. The sample comprised blood. The receptors derive from a man older than 75 in good health.

The V call is TRBV11-2, the J call TRBJ2-4, with 13 positions matching TRBD2. The J call may be mistaken, given a closer DNA end match to TRBJ2-7. CDR1 SGHAT and CDR2 FQNNGV come from the germline V gene. This CDR3 has 16 residues. DNA of the CDR3: TGTGCCAGCAGCTCCACGGGACTAGCGGGACCGCGCGAGCAGTACTTC. The encoded protein is CASSSTGLAGPREQYF.

This chain joins TRBV10-3 and TRBJ1-6, with a tentative D call TRBD1 (5 bases). Germline V gene data show CDR1 as ENHRY and CDR2 as SYGVKD. CDR3 length: 17 residues. Trimming stripped 6 bases from V and 0 bases from J, with 15 bases between. CDR3 region: CAISHEGSSSYNSPLHF. The CDR3 nucleotides are TGTGCCATCAGCCATGAGGGGAGCAGCTCCTATAATTCACCCCTCCACTTT.

At least ten counts were recorded for this clonotype. The CDR3: CSAIETGKVYQETQYF. CDR3 in DNA: TGCAGTGCGATCGAGACAGGGAAAGTTTATCAAGAGACCCAGTACTTC. The V gene is TRBV20-1, the J gene TRBJ2-5; TRBD1 aligns across 7 bases. Per germline, CDR1 DFQATT and CDR2 SNEGSKA (reference sequence). Trimming at V came to 6 bases and at J to 2 bases, leaving 15 bases not matched to a gene. This CDR3 spans 16 amino acids.

This clonotype was seen a few times. CDR3 in amino acids: CASSSTGQRQETQYF. Written as DNA, the CDR3 is TGTGCCAGCAGCTCAACGGGACAGCGACAAGAGACCCAGTACTTC. The rearrangement uses TRBV7-3 and TRBJ2-4; TRBD1 agrees at 7 bases. The DNA end is a closer match to TRBJ2-5, so the J assignment may be wrong. Germline V gene sequence: CDR1 SGHTA, CDR2 FQGTGA. This CDR3 is 15 amino acids long.

This clonotype was observed a few times. The CDR3 sequence: CASSGNIYNEQFF. CDR3 DNA: TGTGCCAGCAGTGGCAACATCTACAATGAGCAGTTCTTC. The V call is TRBV25-1, the J call TRBJ2-1; D gene ambiguous. The germline gives CDR1 MGHDK, CDR2 SYGVNS. The CDR3 is made up of 13 amino acids. V lost 4 bases, J lost 3 bases, and 7 bases lay in between.

The genes are TRBV6-5 and TRBJ2-7; D perhaps matches TRBD1 (6 bases). The CDR3 is 13 residues long. The germline V gene encodes CDR1 MNHEY and CDR2 SVGAGI. Trimming pared 5 bases from V and 3 bases from J, leaving 11 bases between. DNA for the CDR3: TGTGCCAGCAGTACCCGGGACAACTACGAGCAGTACTTC. Its translation is CASSTRDNYEQYF.

V is TRBV15 and J is TRBJ2-3; 14 nucleotides agree with TRBD2. Looked up from germline, CDR1 is LNHNV and CDR2 is YYDKDF (reference sequence). Unmatched junction bases numbered 7, after V lost 9 bases and J lost 5 bases. The CDR3 totals 15 residues. The CDR3 spells CATSAGTSGRDTQYF. The CDR3 DNA sequence: TGTGCCACTTCCGCCGGGACTAGCGGGAGAGATACGCAGTATTTT. Drawing the rest from reference TRBV15 and TRBJ2-3, the complete variable domain is DAMVIQNPRYQVTQFGKPVTLSCSQTLNHNVMYWYQQKSSQAPKLLFHYYDKDFNNEADTPDNFQSRRPNTSFCFLDIRSPGLGDTAMYLCATSAGTSGRDTQYFGPGTRLTVL.

In regard to this clonotype: The conserved phenylalanine or tryptophan normally closing the CDR3 is absent here, so this likely arose from a read error. The genes are TRBV20-1 and TRBJ2-5; D unclear. The CDR3 has 14 residues. V lost 1 base and J 3 bases, leaving 12 bases between the germline ends. The germline V gene has CDR1 DFQATT and CDR2 SNEGSKA (reference sequence). In DNA, the CDR3 is TGCAGTGCTAGAGTTCCAGGATTAAAAGAGACCCAGTACGTC. Protein sequence: CSARVPGLKETQYV.

This clonotype has more than one count but fewer than ten. V is TRBV20-1 and J is TRBJ1-1; D unclear. Germline V gene sequence: CDR1 DFQATT, CDR2 SNEGSKA (reference sequence). V lost 6 bases to trimming and J lost 0 bases, with 14 bases between them. The CDR3 totals 14 residues. Written as DNA, the CDR3 is TGCAGTGCCCCAGGTGAGGGTATGAACACTGAAGCTTTCTTT. This translates into CSAPGEGMNTEAFF.

V and J are TRBV7-2 and TRBJ1-4, with TRBD1 identical over 8 bases. Per germline, CDR1 SGHTA and CDR2 FQGNSA. V dropped 4 bases and J dropped 4; count of bases not matched to a gene: 8. The CDR3 contains 16 residues. The CDR3 DNA is TGTGCCAGCAGCTACGGACAGGGAACCATTAATGAAAAACTGTTTTTT. This gives the protein CASSYGQGTINEKLFF.

The V call is TRBV19, the J call TRBJ2-1; a possible D gene is TRBD1 (6 bases). This CDR3 contains 15 residues. Per the germline V gene, CDR1 is LNHDA and CDR2 is SQIVND (reference sequence). V was trimmed by 5 bases and J by 2 bases, leaving 13 bases between them. The DNA for the CDR3 is TGTGCCAGTAGTGAACGGGACATCGCCTACAATGAGCAGTTCTTC. This sequence encodes CASSERDIAYNEQFF.

V and J are TRBV9 and TRBJ1-2; TRBD1 matches 8 bases. The germline gives CDR1 SGDLS, CDR2 YYNGEE. CDR3 size: 15 residues. The junction had 12 bases not matched to a gene; V was cut back by 4 bases and J by 7 bases. In DNA form, the CDR3 reads TGTGCCAGCAGCACCGGACAGGGACGATTCGGTGGCTACACCTTC. This gives the protein CASSTGQGRFGGYTF.

The genes are TRBV5-1 and TRBJ2-1; TRBD1 might be the D (5 bases). Per the germline V gene, CDR1 is SGHRS and CDR2 is YFSETQ. The CDR3 sequence is 17 residues long. Trimming pared 3 bases from V and 4 bases from J, leaving 20 bases between. CDR3 loop: CASSSSQVPSGYNEQFF. CDR3 nucleotide sequence: TGCGCCAGCAGCTCTTCCCAAGTCCCCTCAGGGTACAATGAGCAGTTCTTC. Using reference TRBV5-1 and TRBJ2-1 for the parts outside the CDR3, the full variable domain is KAGVTQTPRYLIKTRGQQVTLSCSPISGHRSVSWYQQTPGQGLQFLFEYFSETQRNKGNFPGRFSGRQFSNSRSEMNVSTLELGDSALYLCASSSSQVPSGYNEQFFGPGTRLTVL.

The chain links TRBV27 to TRBJ2-2; 8 bases are shared with TRBD2. V was pared by 1 base and J by 7 bases, with 8 bases of the junction left unmatched. Germline CDR1 is MNHEY and CDR2 is SMNVEV (reference sequence). This CDR3 has 16 residues. CDR3 DNA: TGTGCCAGCAGTTTATTAAGCGGGAGATCCGGCGGGGAGCTGTTTTTT. Its protein product is CASSLLSGRSGGELFF.

The chain joins TRBV6-2 or TRBV6-3 to TRBJ2-6; no clear D. Trimming left V 9 bases short and J 1 base short, with 10 bases between. Germline lookup yields CDR1 MNHEY and CDR2 SVGEGT. This CDR3 has 14 residues. DNA for the CDR3: TGTGCCAGTCAAACCCTTTCTGGGGCCAACGTCCTGACTTTC. Encoded protein: CASQTLSGANVLTF.

The chain carries TRBV27 and TRBJ1-1, with D hard to call. This CDR3 is built from 14 residues. The V gene lost 5 bases and the J gene lost 3 bases, with 13 bases spanning the gap. Germline values: CDR1 MNHEY, CDR2 SMNVEV (reference sequence). The CDR3, as DNA: TGTGCCAGCAGTGACCGGGATCTTTACACTGAAGCTTTCTTT. This gives the protein CASSDRDLYTEAFF.

This rearrangement joins TRBV4-1 to TRBJ2-7, with D possibly called TRBD1 or TRBD2 (7 bases each). Germline V CDR1 and CDR2: MGHRA, YSYEKL. V lost 1 base, J lost 5 bases, and 18 bases lay in between. CDR3 length: 16 residues. The CDR3 DNA reads TGCGCCAGCAGCCAAGGAGCGGGACAGTTAAACCACGAGCAGTACTTC. Its translation: CASSQGAGQLNHEQYF.

A few counts support this clonotype. The V gene is TRBV6-6, the J gene TRBJ2-7; TRBD1 matches at 8 bases. The CDR3 extends over 14 amino acids. Per germline, CDR1 MNHNY and CDR2 SVGAGI (reference sequence). V dropped 2 bases and J dropped 7; count of bases not matched to a gene: 7. For the CDR3, the DNA is TGTGCCAGCAGTTACGAGACAGGGGACAATGAGCAGTACTTC. Translation: CASSYETGDNEQYF.

The genes are TRBV6-5 and TRBJ1-4, with a weak D call TRBD1 (6 bases). Germline CDR1 is MNHEY and CDR2 is SVGAGI. The CDR3 has 15 residues. Trimming removed 8 bases from V and 3 bases from J, with 16 bases in between. CDR3 residues: CASCRGGLANEKLFF. Written as DNA, the CDR3 is TGTGCCAGCTGCAGGGGAGGTCTGGCTAATGAAAAACTGTTTTTT.